Listed here are 14 T cell receptor beta chains from one sample, sequenced in a study of cytomegalovirus exposure and HLA in healthy donors. PCR employed 60 Vbeta and 13 Jbeta primers. Assay used: immunoSEQ multiplex PCR; TCRdb lists only in-frame clones, some missing. Here the sample spans approximately 97,000 clones, 70% to 90% being singletons. The sequencing sample was made of PBMCs. These receptor sequences come from a man in his forties in good health and CMV-seronegative.

J is TRBJ2-4 and V is TRBV19; 7 bases agree with TRBD2. J lost 10 bases, V lost 5 bases, and 17 bases had no gene match. The CDR3 consists of 16 residues. Germline values: CDR1 LNHDA, CDR2 SQIVND (reference sequence). CDR3 sequence reads: CASSLGRDYIKGIQYF. CDR3 DNA sequence: TGTGCCAGTAGTTTGGGCCGGGACTATATTAAGGGGATTCAGTACTTC.

This rearrangement joins TRBV9 to TRBJ2-7; weak D call: TRBD2 (7 bases). Germline V gene data show CDR1 as SGDLS and CDR2 as YYNGEE. This CDR3 comprises 15 residues. V was trimmed by 0 bases and J by 4 bases, leaving 14 bases between them. The CDR3 sequence is CASSVEAGAPYEQYF. CDR3 nucleotide sequence: TGTGCCAGCAGCGTAGAGGCGGGGGCCCCTTACGAGCAGTACTTC. The full variable domain, completed using reference TRBV9 and TRBJ2-7, is DSGVTQTPKHLITATGQRVTLRCSPRSGDLSVYWYQQSLDQGLQFLIQYYNGEERAKGNILERFSAQQFPDLHSELNLSSLELGDSALYFCASSVEAGAPYEQYFGPGTRLTVT.

The chain uses TRBV6-5 and TRBJ2-7; D is uncertain. The V gene lost 0 bases and the J gene lost 1 base, with 13 bases spanning the gap. The CDR3 loop spans 16 amino acids. Germline V gene lookup returns CDR1 MNHEY and CDR2 SVGAGI. The CDR3 loop reads CASSYSSGFPSYEQYF. In DNA, the CDR3 is TGTGCCAGCAGTTACTCGTCAGGTTTCCCTTCCTACGAGCAGTACTTC.

V usage is TRBV7-2 and J usage is TRBJ2-1; 9 bases are shared with TRBD2. The CDR3 has 16 amino acids. Trimming at V came to 0 bases and at J to 7 bases, leaving 7 bases not matched to a gene. The germline gives CDR1 SGHTA, CDR2 FQGNSA. CDR3 in amino acids: CASSLAWGGGGNEQFF. As DNA, the CDR3 is TGTGCCAGCAGCTTAGCGTGGGGCGGGGGGGGTAATGAGCAGTTCTTC. Full variable domain (missing parts from reference TRBV7-2 and TRBJ2-1): GAGVSQSPSNKVTEKGKDVELRCDPISGHTALYWYRQSLGQGLEFLIYFQGNSAPDKSGLPSDRFSAERTGGSVSTLTIQRTQQEDSAVYLCASSLAWGGGGNEQFFGPGTRLTVL.

CDR3 in amino acids: CASSSGEGRIRGETQYF. CDR3 DNA: TGTGCCAGCAGCTCCGGTGAAGGGCGAATTCGGGGAGAGACCCAGTACTTC. The rearrangement links TRBV7-9 to TRBJ2-5; D may be TRBD2 (5 bases). V gave up 4 bases and J gave up 4 bases, with 22 bases separating them. This CDR3 spans 17 amino acids. The germline CDR1 and CDR2 sequences are SEHNR and FQNEAQ (reference sequence).

This clone was detected only a few times. The chain combines TRBV11-2 with TRBJ2-7, with 8 positions matching TRBD2. This CDR3 is built from 15 residues. The V and J ends lost 5 bases and 0 bases, in that order; junction bases with no gene match: 6. CDR1 is SGHAT and CDR2 is FQNNGV in the germline V gene. CDR3 sequence: CASSKASGGSYEQYF. The CDR3 DNA reads TGTGCCAGCAGCAAGGCCAGCGGGGGCTCCTACGAGCAGTACTTC.

The chain couples TRBV7-9 to TRBJ1-3, with D perhaps matching TRBD1 (5 bases). CDR3 length: 14 residues. Germline assignment: CDR1 SEHNR and CDR2 FQNEAQ (reference sequence). The V and J ends lost 3 bases and 3 bases respectively, with 9 bases between them. The CDR3 spells CASSLGQGGNTIYF. In DNA form, the CDR3 reads TGTGCCAGCAGCTTGGGTCAGGGTGGAAACACCATATATTTT.

CDR3 nucleotide sequence: TGCGCCAGCAGCCAAGTTCTAGCGGGGGGGCCGCAGACCCAGTACTTC. It specifies CASSQVLAGGPQTQYF. V gene TRBV4-1 combines with J gene TRBJ2-5, with 12 bases aligning to TRBD2. This CDR3 region has 16 residues. V shed 1 base and J 6 bases; nucleotides not matched to a gene: 6. Germline-derived CDR1 and CDR2 are MGHRA and YSYEKL.

The rearrangement joins TRBV7-9 to TRBJ2-5, with D maybe TRBD1 (6 bases). The CDR3 sequence is 14 residues long. Trimming took 5 bases from V and 5 from J, leaving 15 bases between them. Germline values: CDR1 SEHNR, CDR2 FQNEAQ (reference sequence). The CDR3 nucleotides read TGTGCCAGCAGCCCGAGCCGAGACAGGGAGACCCAGTACTTC. Translated: CASSPSRDRETQYF.

This chain links TRBV10-3 with TRBJ2-2, with a possible D match to TRBD1 (7 bases). CDR1 is ENHRY and CDR2 is SYGVKD in the germline V gene. The CDR3 totals 11 residues. The ends were cut back, 9 bases at V and 10 bases at J, with 12 bases in the middle. The CDR3 sequence: CAIGGTAELFF. The CDR3 DNA follows: TGTGCCATAGGGGGGACAGCGGAGCTGTTTTTT.

The chain couples TRBV4-3 to TRBJ2-6; TRBD1 is a possible D gene (6 bases). The V gene lost 0 bases and the J gene lost 0 bases, with 9 bases spanning the gap. Germline assignment: CDR1 LGHNA and CDR2 YSLEER. This CDR3 contains 17 residues. The CDR3, as DNA: TGCGCCAGCAGCCAAGATGGGGACAACTCTGGGGCCAACGTCCTGACTTTC. Amino acid sequence: CASSQDGDNSGANVLTF.

The J gene is TRBJ2-7, the V gene TRBV27; D is undetermined. The CDR3 covers 15 residues. Trimming pared 2 bases from V and 0 bases from J, leaving 11 bases between. Germline CDR1 is MNHEY and CDR2 is SMNVEV (reference sequence). In DNA, the CDR3 is TGTGCCAGCAGTTTACAGGTTCCCCGCTCCTACGAGCAGTACTTC. This sequence encodes CASSLQVPRSYEQYF.

This clone turned up a few times. The chain joins TRBV6-5 to TRBJ2-3; 10 bases agree with TRBD2. CDR3 length: 14 amino acids. CDR1 is MNHEY, CDR2 SVGAGI, per germline. J lost 6 bases, V lost 6 bases, and 6 bases had no gene match. The CDR3 DNA sequence: TGTGCCAGCAGGGGACTAGCGAGGGCGGATACGCAGTATTTT. The encoded protein is CASRGLARADTQYF.

The CDR3: CASSVGVGHYEQYF. DNA of the CDR3: TGTGCCAGCAGCGTCGGGGTCGGGCACTACGAGCAGTACTTC. The chain couples TRBV9 to TRBJ2-7; TRBD2 is a possible D gene (5 bases). Trimming removed 2 bases at V and 3 bases at J, with 12 bases between. This CDR3 is built from 14 residues. Per germline, CDR1 SGDLS and CDR2 YYNGEE.